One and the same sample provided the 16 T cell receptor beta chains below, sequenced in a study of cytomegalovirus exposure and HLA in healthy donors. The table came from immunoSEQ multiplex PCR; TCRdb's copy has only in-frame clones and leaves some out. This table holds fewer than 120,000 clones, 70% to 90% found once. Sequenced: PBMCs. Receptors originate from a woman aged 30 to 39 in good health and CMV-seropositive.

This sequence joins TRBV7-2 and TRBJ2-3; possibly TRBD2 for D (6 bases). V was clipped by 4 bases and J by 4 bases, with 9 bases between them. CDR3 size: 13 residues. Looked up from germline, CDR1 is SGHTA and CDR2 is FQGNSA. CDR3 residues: CASSSTRSDTQYF. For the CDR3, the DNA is TGTGCCAGCAGCTCGACTAGATCAGATACGCAGTATTTT.

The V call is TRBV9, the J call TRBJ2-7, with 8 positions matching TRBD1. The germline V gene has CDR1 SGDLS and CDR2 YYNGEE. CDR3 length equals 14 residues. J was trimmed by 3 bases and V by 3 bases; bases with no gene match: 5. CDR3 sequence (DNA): TGTGCCAGCAGCGCCCACGGACAGGGCTACGAGCAGTACTTC. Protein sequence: CASSAHGQGYEQYF.

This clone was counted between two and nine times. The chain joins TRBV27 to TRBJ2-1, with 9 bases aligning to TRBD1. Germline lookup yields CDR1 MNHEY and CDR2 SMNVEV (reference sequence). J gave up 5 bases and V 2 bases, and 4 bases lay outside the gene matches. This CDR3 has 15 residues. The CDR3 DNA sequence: TGTGCCAGCAGTTTAGGACAGGGGCCCCACAATGAGCAGTTCTTC. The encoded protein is CASSLGQGPHNEQFF.

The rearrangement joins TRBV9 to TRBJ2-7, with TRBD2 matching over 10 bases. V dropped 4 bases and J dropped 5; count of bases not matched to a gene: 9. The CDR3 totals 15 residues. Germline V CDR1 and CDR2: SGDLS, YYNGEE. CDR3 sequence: CASSPGLAVVNEQYF. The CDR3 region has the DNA TGTGCCAGCAGCCCCGGACTAGCGGTGGTTAACGAGCAGTACTTC.

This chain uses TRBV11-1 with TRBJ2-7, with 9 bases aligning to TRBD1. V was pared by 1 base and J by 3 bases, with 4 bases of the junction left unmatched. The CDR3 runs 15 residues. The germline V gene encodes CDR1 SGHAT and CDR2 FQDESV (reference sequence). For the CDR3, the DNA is TGTGCCAGCAGCTTAGTCGGGACAGGGAACTACGAGCAGTACTTC. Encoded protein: CASSLVGTGNYEQYF.

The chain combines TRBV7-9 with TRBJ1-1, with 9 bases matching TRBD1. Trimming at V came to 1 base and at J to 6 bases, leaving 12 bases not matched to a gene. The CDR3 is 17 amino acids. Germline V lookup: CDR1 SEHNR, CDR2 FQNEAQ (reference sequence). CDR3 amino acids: CASSLGRDRVNFPEAFF. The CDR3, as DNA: TGTGCCAGCAGCTTAGGGCGGGACAGGGTGAATTTTCCTGAAGCTTTCTTT.

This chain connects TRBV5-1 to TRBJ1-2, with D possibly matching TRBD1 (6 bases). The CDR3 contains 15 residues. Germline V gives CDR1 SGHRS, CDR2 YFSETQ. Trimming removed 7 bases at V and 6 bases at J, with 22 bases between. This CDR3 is CASGLHTGSANGYTF. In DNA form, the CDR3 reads TGCGCCAGCGGACTCCACACAGGGAGCGCAAATGGCTACACCTTC.

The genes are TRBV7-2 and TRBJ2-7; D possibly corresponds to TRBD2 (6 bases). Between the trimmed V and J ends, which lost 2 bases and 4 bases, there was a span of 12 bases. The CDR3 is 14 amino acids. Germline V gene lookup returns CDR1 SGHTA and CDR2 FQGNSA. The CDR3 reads CASSLHAGWYEQYF. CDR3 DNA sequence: TGTGCCAGCAGCTTACATGCGGGGTGGTACGAGCAGTACTTC.

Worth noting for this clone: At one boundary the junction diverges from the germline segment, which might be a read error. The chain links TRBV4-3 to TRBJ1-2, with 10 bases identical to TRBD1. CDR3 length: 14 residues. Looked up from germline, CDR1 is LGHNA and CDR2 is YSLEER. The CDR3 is CASSKDRGPDGYTF. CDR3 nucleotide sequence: TGCGCCAGCAGCAAAGACAGGGGGCCAGATGGCTACACCTTC.

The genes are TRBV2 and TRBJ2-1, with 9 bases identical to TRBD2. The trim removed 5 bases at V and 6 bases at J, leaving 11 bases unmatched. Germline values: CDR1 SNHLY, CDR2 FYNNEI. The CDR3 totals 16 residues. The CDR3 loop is CASSPPGAGGGNEQFF. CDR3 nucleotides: TGTGCCAGCAGTCCCCCGGGGGCGGGGGGGGGCAATGAGCAGTTCTTC.

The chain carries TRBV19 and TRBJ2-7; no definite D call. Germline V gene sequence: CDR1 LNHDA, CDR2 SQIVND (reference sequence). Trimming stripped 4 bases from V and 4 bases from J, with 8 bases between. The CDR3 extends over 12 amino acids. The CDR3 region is CASSNRQYEQYF. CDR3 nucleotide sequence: TGTGCCAGTAGTAACCGACAATACGAGCAGTACTTC.

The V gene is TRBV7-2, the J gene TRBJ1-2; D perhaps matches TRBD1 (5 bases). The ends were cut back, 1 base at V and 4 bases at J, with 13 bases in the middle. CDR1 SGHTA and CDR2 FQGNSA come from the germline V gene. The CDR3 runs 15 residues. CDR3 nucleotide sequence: TGTGCCAGCAGCTTAGAGGCCAGGGTGGGCTATGGCTACACCTTC. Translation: CASSLEARVGYGYTF.

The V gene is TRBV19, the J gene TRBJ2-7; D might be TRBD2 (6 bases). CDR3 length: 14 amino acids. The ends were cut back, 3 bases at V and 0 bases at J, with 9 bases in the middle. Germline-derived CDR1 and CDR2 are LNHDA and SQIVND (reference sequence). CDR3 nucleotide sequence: TGTGCCAGTAGTATCAGCGGGTCCTCCTACGAGCAGTACTTC. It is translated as CASSISGSSYEQYF.

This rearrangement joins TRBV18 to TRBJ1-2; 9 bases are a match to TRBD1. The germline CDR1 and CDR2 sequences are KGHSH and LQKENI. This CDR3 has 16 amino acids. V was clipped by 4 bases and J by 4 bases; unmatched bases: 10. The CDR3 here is CASSQRQGGDVYGYTF. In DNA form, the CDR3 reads TGTGCCAGCTCACAACGACAGGGGGGAGATGTCTATGGCTACACCTTC. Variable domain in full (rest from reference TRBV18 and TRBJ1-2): NAGVMQNPRHLVRRRGQEARLRCSPMKGHSHVYWYRQLPEEGLKFMVYLQKENIIDESGMPKERFSAEFPKEGPSILRIQQVVRGDSAAYFCASSQRQGGDVYGYTFGSGTRLTVV.

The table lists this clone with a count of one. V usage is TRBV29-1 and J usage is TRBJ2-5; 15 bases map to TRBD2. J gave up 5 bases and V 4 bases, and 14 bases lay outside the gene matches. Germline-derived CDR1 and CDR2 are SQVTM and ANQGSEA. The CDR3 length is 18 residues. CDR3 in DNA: TGCAGCGTTGGAGGGTGGACTAGCGGGGGGGCCGATAGGGAGACCCAGTACTTC. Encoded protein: CSVGGWTSGGADRETQYF. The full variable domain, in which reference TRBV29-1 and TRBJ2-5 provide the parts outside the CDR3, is SAVISQKPSRDICQRGTSLTIQCQVDSQVTMMFWYRQQPGQSLTLIATANQGSEATYESGFVIDKFPISRPNLTFSTLTVSNMSPEDSSIYLCSVGGWTSGGADRETQYFGPGTRLLVL.

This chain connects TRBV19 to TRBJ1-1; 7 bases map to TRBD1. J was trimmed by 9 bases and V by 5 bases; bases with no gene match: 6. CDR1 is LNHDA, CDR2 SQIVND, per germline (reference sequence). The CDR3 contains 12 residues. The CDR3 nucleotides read TGTGCCAGTAGTCAACAGGGGATAAAAGCTTTCTTT. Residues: CASSQQGIKAFF. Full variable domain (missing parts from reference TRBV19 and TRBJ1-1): DGGITQSPKYLFRKEGQNVTLSCEQNLNHDAMYWYRQDPGQGLRLIYYSQIVNDFQKGDIAEGYSVSREKKESFPLTVTSAQKNPTAFYLCASSQQGIKAFFGQGTRLTVV.